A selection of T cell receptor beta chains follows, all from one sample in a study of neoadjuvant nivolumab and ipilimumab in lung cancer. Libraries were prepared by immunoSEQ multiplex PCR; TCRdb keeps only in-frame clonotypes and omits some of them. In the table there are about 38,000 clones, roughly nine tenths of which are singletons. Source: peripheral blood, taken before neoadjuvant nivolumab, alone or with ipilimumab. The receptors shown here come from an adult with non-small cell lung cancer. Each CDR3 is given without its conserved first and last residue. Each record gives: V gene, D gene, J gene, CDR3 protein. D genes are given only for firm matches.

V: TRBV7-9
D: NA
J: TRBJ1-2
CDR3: ASSLALDDKTYGYT

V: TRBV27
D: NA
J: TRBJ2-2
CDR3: ASSLTETPVNTGELF

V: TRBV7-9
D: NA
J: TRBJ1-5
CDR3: ASSSSGGNQPQH

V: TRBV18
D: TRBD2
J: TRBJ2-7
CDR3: ASSPGTRAEEQY

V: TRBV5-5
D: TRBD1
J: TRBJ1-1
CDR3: ASSGGQGVPAENTEAF

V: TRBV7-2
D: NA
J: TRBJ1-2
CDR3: ASSFPRDGYT

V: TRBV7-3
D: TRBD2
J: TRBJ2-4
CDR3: ASSFGLGSSGRNIQY

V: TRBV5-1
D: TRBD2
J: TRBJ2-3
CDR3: ASSPGLAGEADTQY

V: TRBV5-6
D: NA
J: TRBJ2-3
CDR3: ASSWASATDTQY

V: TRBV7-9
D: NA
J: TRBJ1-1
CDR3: ASSLDTNTEAF

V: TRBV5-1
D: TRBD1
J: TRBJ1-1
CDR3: ASSFGTGMNTEAF

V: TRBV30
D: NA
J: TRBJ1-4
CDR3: AWQRTAGREKLF

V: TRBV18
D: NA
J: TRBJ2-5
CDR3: ASSPTAAEGETQY

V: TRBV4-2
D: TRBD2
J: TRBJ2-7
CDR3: ASSQGLASYEQY

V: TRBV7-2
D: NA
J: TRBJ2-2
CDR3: ASSPQDSPGELF

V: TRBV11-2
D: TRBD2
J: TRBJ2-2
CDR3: ASSLDKFGGSAGATGELF

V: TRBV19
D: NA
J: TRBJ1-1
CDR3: ASIEGNTEAF

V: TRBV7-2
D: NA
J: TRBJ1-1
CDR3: ASSLVAKAF

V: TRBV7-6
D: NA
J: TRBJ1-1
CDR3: ASSAGMTLAAF

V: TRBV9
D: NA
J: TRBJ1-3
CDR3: ASSVGGGPGNTIY

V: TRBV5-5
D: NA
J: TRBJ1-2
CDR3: ASSLGRASGYT

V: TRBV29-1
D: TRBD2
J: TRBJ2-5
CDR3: SVERLAGGGETQY

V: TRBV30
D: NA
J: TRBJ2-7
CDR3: AWSFLSGYEQY

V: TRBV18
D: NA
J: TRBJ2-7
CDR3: ASSPDRSSYEQY

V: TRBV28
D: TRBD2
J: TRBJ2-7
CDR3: ASSFGRVDDEQY

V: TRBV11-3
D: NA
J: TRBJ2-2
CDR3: ASSSDPGTGELF

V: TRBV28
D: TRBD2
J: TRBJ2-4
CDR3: ASSLLAGQLAKNIQY

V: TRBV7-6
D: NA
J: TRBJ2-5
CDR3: ASSSREGFSGTQY

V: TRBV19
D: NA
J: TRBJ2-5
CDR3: ASRQAGETQY

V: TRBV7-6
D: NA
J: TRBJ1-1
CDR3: ASSLAFTGGDEAF

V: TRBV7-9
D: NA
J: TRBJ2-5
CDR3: ASSLGQLQETQY

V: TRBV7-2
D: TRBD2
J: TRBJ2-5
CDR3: ASSILSGNGETQY

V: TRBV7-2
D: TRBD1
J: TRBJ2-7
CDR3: ASSLGGQGFYEQY

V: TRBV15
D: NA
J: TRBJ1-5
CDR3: ATSTGPNQPQH

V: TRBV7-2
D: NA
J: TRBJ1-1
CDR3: ASSLVVTNTEAF

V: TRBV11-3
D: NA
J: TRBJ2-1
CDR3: ASSLTIPRQNNEQF

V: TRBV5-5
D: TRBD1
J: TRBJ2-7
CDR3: ASSLRTGGYEQY

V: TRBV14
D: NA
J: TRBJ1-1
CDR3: ASSQVSDTEAF

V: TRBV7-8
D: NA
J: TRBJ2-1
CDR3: ASSETPSSYNEQF

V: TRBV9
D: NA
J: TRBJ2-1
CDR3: ASSPQSDLTYNEQF

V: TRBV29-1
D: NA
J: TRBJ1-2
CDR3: SVALQGPPYGYT

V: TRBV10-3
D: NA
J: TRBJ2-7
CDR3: AISESNSGEQY

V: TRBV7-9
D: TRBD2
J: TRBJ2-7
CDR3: ASKGTSGRSEQY

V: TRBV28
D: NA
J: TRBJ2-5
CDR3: ASSPNKGTHQETQY

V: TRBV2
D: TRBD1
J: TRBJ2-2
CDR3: AKGQVNTGELF

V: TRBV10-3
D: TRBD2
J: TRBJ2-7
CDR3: AIRAGALYEQY

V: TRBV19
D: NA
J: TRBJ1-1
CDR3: ASSITRMNTEAF

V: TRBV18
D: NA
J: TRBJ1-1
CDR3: ASSPLDSEAF

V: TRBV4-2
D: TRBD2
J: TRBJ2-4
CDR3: ASLGTSSVLAKNIQY

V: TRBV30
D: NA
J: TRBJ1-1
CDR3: AWSRDDSEAF

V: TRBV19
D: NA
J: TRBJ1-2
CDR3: ASSPRGYDGYT

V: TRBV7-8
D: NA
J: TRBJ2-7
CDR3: ASSLVTSSFPLEQY

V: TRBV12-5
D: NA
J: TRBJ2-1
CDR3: ASGFSTGEGPYNEQF